This T cell receptor beta chain was recorded in a study of CD8+ T cells in alopecia areata. Deletions cut 6 bases from V and 10 bases from J, with 12 bases between. CDR1 and CDR2 from the germline V gene are SNHLY and FYNNEI. This CDR3 contains 11 residues. Study-level points and caveats: Scalp sequencing captures resident alphabeta T cells of normal skin too.

RNA was extracted and reverse transcribed into cDNA as the sequencing template. TCRdb's table, derived via immunoSEQ multiplex PCR, lists solely in-frame clones and lacks some. Of around 100,000 clones in the sample, 55% were seen once. Note on this clone: Its cognate antigen is unknown.

The source material was CD4+ T cells sorted from blood. The origin of this receptor is a human donor in good health. The rearrangement joins TRBV2 to TRBJ1-1, with D possibly being TRBD1 (6 bases). CDR3 bases: TGTGCCAGCAGGCTGGAGACAGGAGCTTTCTTT. Residues: CASRLETGAFF.